The rows below give T cell receptor beta chains drawn from one sample of a study of cytomegalovirus exposure and HLA in healthy donors. Assay used: immunoSEQ multiplex PCR; TCRdb lists only in-frame clones, some missing. Here the sample spans about 76,000 clones, 65% to 80% being singletons. Material for sequencing was PBMCs. The source of these receptors is a man younger than 45 in good health and CMV-seronegative. Each CDR3 is given with its conserved first and last residue. Each record gives: clone size, D gene, J gene, V gene, CDR3 DNA, CDR3 protein. A D gene is named only where the DNA matches it firmly. The size of a clone is reported for some rows only, either as once, few or many, or as a class for expanded clones.

-,-,TRBJ2-7,TRBV6-6,TGTGCCAGCAGTGCCCTACTTGTGGCGGGCGAGCAGTACTTC,CASSALLVAGEQYF
few,-,TRBJ2-1,TRBV19,TGTGCCAGTAGTATAGATGGGCCGGGGATCGGTGCGCAGTTCTTC,CASSIDGPGIGAQFF
-,-,TRBJ2-6,TRBV7-2,TGTGCCAGCAGCTTTACTCACTCCGGGGCCAACGTCCTGACTTTC,CASSFTHSGANVLTF
-,-,TRBJ2-5,TRBV9,TGTGCCAGCAGCGTCTCCCGGGGACAAGAGACCCAGTACTTC,CASSVSRGQETQYF
few,-,TRBJ1-5,TRBV2,TGTGCCAGCAGTTCACGGACGAGGGTGGATCAGCCCCAGCATTTT,CASSSRTRVDQPQHF
-,TRBD2,TRBJ2-3,TRBV7-2,TGTGCCAGCAGCCCGAATCCCCCGACTAGCGCGGCAGATACGCAGTATTTT,CASSPNPPTSAADTQYF
-,TRBD2,TRBJ2-3,TRBV28,TGTGCCAGCAGTCTGACTAGCGTAGTCTATGCAGATACGCAGTATTTT,CASSLTSVVYADTQYF
few,-,TRBJ2-3,TRBV5-1,TGCGCCAGCAGCCTATTCAGGGGGGATAGAGGCACAGATACGCAGTATTTT,CASSLFRGDRGTDTQYF
-,-,TRBJ1-5,TRBV7-8,TGTGCCAGCAGCTTACAGGGCCCCAATCAGCCCCAGCATTTT,CASSLQGPNQPQHF
-,TRBD1,TRBJ1-3,TRBV28,TGTGCCAGCAGCTCCGGACAGGGCACAAACACCATATATTTT,CASSSGQGTNTIYF
-,-,TRBJ2-3,TRBV15,TGTGCCACCAGCAGAGTTGGCGGTCCGGGAGATACGCAGTATTTT,CATSRVGGPGDTQYF
-,-,TRBJ1-2,TRBV4-1,TGCGCCAGCAGCCAAGTCTCGGGTCTCTATGGCTACACCTTC,CASSQVSGLYGYTF
-,TRBD1,TRBJ2-7,TRBV7-3,TGTGCCAGCAGCCTGGGACAGGGCGGCGAGCAGTACTTC,CASSLGQGGEQYF
-,-,TRBJ1-1,TRBV2,TGTGCCAGCAGTAGAACAAAGAACACTGAAGCTTTCTTT,CASSRTKNTEAFF
medium-sized,-,TRBJ2-7,TRBV10-3,TGTGCCATCAGTGAGTTGGCAGGGGTTGGGGATGAGCAGTACTTC,CAISELAGVGDEQYF